Listed here is a single T cell receptor (beta chain). This sample was included in a study of shared clonotypes between healthy human individuals. Overall study context: Three plates each covered CD4 naive and memory; CD8 naive two, CD8 memory one.

It was CD45RO-negative cells, positively selected for CCR7, that made up naive CD8 cells, with terminally differentiated effector memory CD45RA+ cells excluded. Healthy HIV-negative adults without recent acute infections or vaccinations served as donors. Template for every sorted-subset replicate PCR totaled roughly 210 ng DNA, approximately 30,000 T cell genomes. TCRdb keeps only in-frame clones here, not all; method: immunoSEQ multiplex PCR. The sample contains some 2.1 million clones, less than 95% of which appear only once. Germline V gene lookup returns CDR1 LGHNA and CDR2 YSLEER. V was shortened by 0 bases and J by 10 bases, with 18 bases between the two germline ends. The CDR3 runs 15 residues.

The chain joins TRBV4-3 to TRBJ1-1, with D unresolved. This clonotype was obtained from a man aged 18-30 years in good health. Sequenced: naive CD8+ T cells sorted from blood. The CDR3 region is CASSQDEEGERGAFF. The CDR3 DNA sequence: TGCGCCAGCAGCCAAGATGAGGAAGGCGAACGGGGAGCTTTCTTT.